A single sample is the source of the 22 T cell receptor beta chains below, sequenced in a study of T cells in Graves' hyperthyroidism and ophthalmopathy. Amplified regions were TCR beta CDR3 sequences from RNA transcripts. During a first-round RT-PCR of the TCR CDR3, the HTBI primer set was used. TCRdb reprocessed the multiplex PCR reads with MiXCR, giving one entry per CDR3 protein. The repertoire holds about 210,000 distinct CDR3 sequences, with over 15% as singletons. Sequenced: blood. The source of these receptors is a man aged 50-59 years with Graves' hyperthyroidism.

The CDR3 spells CASSQELQGENIQYF. CDR3 DNA sequence: TGTGCCAGCAGCCAAGAGTTACAGGGGGAAAACATTCAGTACTTC. The V and J genes are TRBV4-2 and TRBJ2-4, with 8 bases that match TRBD1. Trimming cost V 0 bases and J 5 bases; bases outside gene matches: 3. There are 15 residues in the CDR3. CDR1 and CDR2 (germline): LGHNA, YNFKEQ.

This clonotype came up a few times. This chain connects TRBV27 to TRBJ1-1; 7 bases are a match to TRBD1. The CDR3 runs to 12 residues. The V gene's germline CDR1 is MNHEY and CDR2 SMNVEV (reference sequence). J was trimmed by 7 bases and V by 6 bases; bases with no gene match: 5. The CDR3: CASRTRQGEAFF. The DNA of the CDR3 is TGTGCCAGCAGGACCAGACAGGGTGAAGCTTTCTTT.

This clonotype came up a few times. V usage is TRBV10-3 and J usage is TRBJ1-5; D may be TRBD1 (5 bases). Trimming shortened V by 0 bases and J by 7 bases, and 10 bases separated the two germline ends. CDR1 and CDR2 (germline): ENHRY, SYGVKD. CDR3 length equals 14 residues. Here the CDR3 DNA reads TGTGCCATCAGTGAGTCGCAGGGAGAACAGCCCCAGCATTTT. Protein sequence: CAISESQGEQPQHF.

This clonotype was recorded many times. The rearrangement joins TRBV24-1 to TRBJ1-5, with TRBD1 matching 10 bases. The CDR3 extends over 16 amino acids. CDR1 is KGHDR and CDR2 is SFDVKD in the germline V gene. V shed 6 bases, J shed 2 bases, and the junction held 6 bases outside the gene matches. Here the CDR3 reads CATSPTGTGGNQPQHF. In nucleotides, the CDR3 is TGTGCCACCAGTCCAACCGGGACAGGGGGCAATCAGCCCCAGCATTTT.

This clonotype occurred a few times. V and J are TRBV29-1 and TRBJ1-2; no clear D. V gave up 4 bases and J gave up 0 bases, with 18 bases separating them. The CDR3 runs to 16 residues. From germline, CDR1 is SQVTM and CDR2 ANQGSEA. CDR3 in amino acids: CSVGRYWRESNYGYTF. CDR3 coding DNA: TGCAGCGTTGGGAGGTATTGGAGGGAATCTAACTATGGCTACACCTTC.

V is TRBV4-1 and J is TRBJ2-1, with 11 bases identical to TRBD2. The CDR3 spans 17 residues. Trimming cost V 1 base and J 9 bases; bases outside gene matches: 11. In germline, CDR1 is MGHRA, CDR2 YSYEKL. The CDR3 coding sequence is TGCGCCAGCAGCCAAGTCACTAGCGGGAGCCGGCGGAGTGAGCAGTTCTTC. The encoded protein is CASSQVTSGSRRSEQFF.

Only a few counts were recorded for this clonotype. Just one base apart from a much larger clone, this may be a read error. The chain is built from TRBV12-3 or TRBV12-4 and TRBJ2-3; D not certain. CDR3 length equals 15 residues. Trimming removed 6 bases at V and 4 bases at J, with 17 bases between. The CDR3 protein is CASRPPDAYADTQYF. CDR3 in DNA: TGTGCCAGCAGACCTCCTGACGCTTATGCAGATACGCAGTATTTT.

This clonotype was seen a handful of times. The chain recombines TRBV12-3 or TRBV12-4 with TRBJ2-7; TRBD2 might be the D (7 bases). V lost 3 bases and J lost 6, with 9 bases in between. This CDR3 comprises 12 residues. CDR3 sequence (DNA): TGTGCCAGCAGTTTCGGGGGGCGCGAGCAGTACTTC. This codes for CASSFGGREQYF.

This clonotype was recorded at least ten times. The V call is TRBV6-2 or TRBV6-3, the J call TRBJ2-3; D is undetermined. This CDR3 comprises 13 residues. From germline, CDR1 is MNHEY and CDR2 SVGEGT. The germline V and J ends were trimmed by 0 bases and 5 bases, with 6 bases remaining between them. The CDR3 sequence is CASSYSSLDTQYF. DNA of the CDR3: TGTGCCAGCAGTTACTCGTCCTTAGATACGCAGTATTTT.

This clonotype was picked up many times. The rearrangement uses TRBV11-2 and TRBJ2-1, with 9 bases identical to TRBD2. CDR3 length equals 13 residues. Unmatched junction bases numbered 8, after V lost 7 bases and J lost 10 bases. Germline CDR1 is SGHAT and CDR2 is FQNNGV. DNA for the CDR3: TGTGCCAGCACGGGCGGGGGGGACTTAGAGCAGTTCTTC. This encodes CASTGGGDLEQFF.

This clonotype was seen many times. V and J are TRBV3-1 and TRBJ1-2, with 7 positions matching TRBD1. With V trimmed by 4 bases and J by 8 bases, 7 bases remained unmatched. The CDR3 is made up of 13 amino acids. Germline values: CDR1 LGHDT, CDR2 YNNKEL (reference sequence). The CDR3 sequence: CASSLRDSGGYTF. CDR3 DNA sequence: TGTGCCAGCAGCCTCCGGGACAGTGGAGGCTACACCTTC.

This clonotype was seen a handful of times. The CDR3 is CASSFGQREVEQYF. CDR3 in DNA: TGTGCCAGCAGCTTCGGCCAGCGGGAGGTCGAGCAGTACTTC. The rearrangement joins TRBV5-6 to TRBJ2-7; TRBD2 agrees at 9 bases. The germline V gene encodes CDR1 SGHDT and CDR2 YYEEEE. Trimming cost V 2 bases and J 6 bases; bases outside gene matches: 6. CDR3 length: 14 amino acids.

The chain has TRBV18 and TRBJ1-6, with 7 bases aligning to TRBD1. This CDR3 has 14 residues. The ends lost 8 bases at V and 5 bases at J; junction bases unmatched: 6. Germline V gives CDR1 KGHSH, CDR2 LQKENI. The CDR3 region is CASRRGVNNSPLHF. DNA of the CDR3: TGTGCCAGCCGCAGGGGGGTCAATAATTCACCCCTCCACTTT.

In its sample, this clonotype was seen many times. J is TRBJ2-4 and V is TRBV7-2; TRBD2 aligns across 11 bases. The V gene end was trimmed by 5 bases and the J gene end by 0 bases; junction bases not matched to a gene: 6. The V gene's germline CDR1 is SGHTA and CDR2 FQGNSA. The CDR3 spans 17 residues. CDR3 nucleotides: TGTGCCAGCAGCGCGAGACTAGCGGGATTAGCCAAAAACATTCAGTACTTC. Translated: CASSARLAGLAKNIQYF.

The chain has TRBV19 and TRBJ1-1; D not resolved. Germline V gene data show CDR1 as LNHDA and CDR2 as SQIVND (reference sequence). With 7 bases removed from V and 6 bases from J, the gap between germline ends came to 12 bases. The CDR3 runs to 12 residues. The CDR3 reads CASISLDAEAFF. The CDR3 bases are TGTGCCAGTATTTCTTTGGACGCTGAAGCTTTCTTT. Based on the CDR3 plus reference TRBV19 and TRBJ1-1, the full variable domain is DGGITQSPKYLFRKEGQNVTLSCEQNLNHDAMYWYRQDPGQGLRLIYYSQIVNDFQKGDIAEGYSVSREKKESFPLTVTSAQKNPTAFYLCASISLDAEAFFGQGTRLTVV.

V is TRBV5-1 and J is TRBJ2-1; D is undetermined. This CDR3 is 15 amino acids long. CDR1 SGHRS and CDR2 YFSETQ come from the germline V gene. V was shortened by 4 bases and J by 0 bases, with 11 bases between the two germline ends. CDR3 protein: CASSTQTASYNEQFF. In DNA form, the CDR3 reads TGCGCCAGCAGCACACAGACGGCCTCCTACAATGAGCAGTTCTTC.

This clonotype came up many times. The V and J genes are TRBV28 and TRBJ2-4; no reliable D call. Trimming cost V 2 bases and J 0 bases, with 14 bases left between them. This CDR3 comprises 17 residues. Looked up from germline, CDR1 is MDHEN and CDR2 is SYDVKM. The CDR3 loop is CASSLSVGSVAKNIQYF. CDR3 coding DNA: TGTGCCAGCAGTTTAAGTGTGGGCAGTGTAGCCAAAAACATTCAGTACTTC.

Many counts were recorded for this clonotype. The CDR3 DNA follows: TGTGCCAGCAGCTATCAGGTGAACACTGAAGCTTTCTTT. This encodes CASSYQVNTEAFF. This chain uses TRBV7-9 with TRBJ1-1; D is unresolved. This CDR3 contains 13 residues. Per the germline V gene, CDR1 is SEHNR and CDR2 is FQNEAQ (reference sequence). V was cut by 4 bases and J by 0 bases, with 6 bases left in between.

The sample holds many counts of this clonotype. The rearrangement joins TRBV7-9 to TRBJ2-7; 7 bases align to TRBD1. Germline trimming cut 5 bases from V and 1 base from J; bases unmatched to any gene: 5. CDR3 size: 14 residues. From germline, CDR1 is SEHNR and CDR2 FQNEAQ (reference sequence). CDR3 sequence (DNA): TGTGCCAGCAGCGACCAGGGACAGTCCTACGAGCAGTACTTC. It yields the protein CASSDQGQSYEQYF.

The chain employs TRBV4-1 and TRBJ2-5; possible D gene TRBD1, 5 bases. V lost 4 bases, J lost 4 bases, and 10 bases lay in between. The CDR3 sequence is 13 residues long. Germline V gives CDR1 MGHRA, CDR2 YSYEKL. CDR3: CASSPRERETQYF. The CDR3, as DNA: TGCGCCAGCAGCCCCAGGGAAAGAGAGACCCAGTACTTC.

This chain connects TRBV6-2 or TRBV6-3 to TRBJ2-3; 14 bases agree with TRBD2. The V segment lost 4 bases and the J segment 2 bases; nucleotides outside the gene matches: 5. This CDR3 contains 17 residues. Germline V gene lookup returns CDR1 MNHEY and CDR2 SVGEGT. As DNA, the CDR3 is TGTGCCAGCAGTTCCGGGACTAGCGGGAGTTACACAGATACGCAGTATTTT. It translates to CASSSGTSGSYTDTQYF.

This clonotype was seen many times. This chain uses TRBV4-1 with TRBJ2-7, with D hard to call. V dropped 3 bases and J dropped 5 bases, with 11 bases sitting between them. The CDR3 loop spans 13 amino acids. In germline, CDR1 is MGHRA, CDR2 YSYEKL. This CDR3 reads CASSQATWDEQYF. The CDR3 DNA follows: TGCGCCAGCAGCCAGGCCACTTGGGACGAGCAGTACTTC.